The present T cell receptor beta chain was sequenced within a study of shared clonotypes between healthy human individuals. The wider study: The study used three CD4 naive, three CD4 memory, two CD8 naive and one CD8 memory plate per donor. Overall study findings and caveats: Some clonotypes were shared by all four sorted-subset donors, while others were not shared. The non-shared ones had lower generation probabilities than the shared ones.

This CDR3 has 15 residues. CDR1 and CDR2 from the germline V gene are LNHNV and YYDKDF (reference sequence). V lost 1 base and J lost 9, with 16 bases in between. The assay was immunoSEQ multiplex PCR, and TCRdb's table has in-frame clones only and misses some. Seen here are approximately 2,000,000 clones, about nine tenths observed once, and the top ten hold 0.3% to 0.45%. Regarding this clone: What it binds is unknown.

The origin of this receptor is a man between 18 and 35 years old in good health. Some clones in this sample may be carry-over from other donors' samples. This chain links TRBV15 with TRBJ1-5, with a possible D match to TRBD1 (6 bases). The sequenced material came from naive CD4+ T cells from PBMCs. Described subset: CD45RA+ positively selected. For the CDR3, the DNA is TGTGCCACCAGCAGAGCCCCCCCAGGGGATTGGCCCCAGCATTTT. This codes for CATSRAPPGDWPQHF.